The 15 T cell receptor beta chains reported below all come from one sample, sequenced in a study of cytomegalovirus exposure and HLA in healthy donors. The PCR used 60 Vbeta and 13 Jbeta primers. The data were produced by immunoSEQ multiplex PCR, yet TCRdb's version contains in-frame clones alone and is incomplete. The top ten hold about 3.8% of the sample, which has around 100,000 clones, about 62% seen once. The material sequenced was PBMCs. These receptors were taken from a man between 25 and 39 years old in good health and CMV-seronegative.

V and J are TRBV19 and TRBJ1-2; no clear D. V lost 2 bases and J 2 bases, leaving 6 bases between the germline ends. Germline loops: CDR1 LNHDA, CDR2 SQIVND (reference sequence). CDR3 length equals 13 residues. The DNA for the CDR3 is TGTGCCAGTAGTATAAGGCGGAACTATGGCTACACCTTC. Translation gives CASSIRRNYGYTF.

The gene calls are TRBV4-2 and TRBJ2-1; 9 bases map to TRBD2. Germline V gives CDR1 LGHNA, CDR2 YNFKEQ. Trimming took 4 bases from V and 8 from J; bases not matched to a gene: 15. The CDR3 has 17 residues. The DNA for the CDR3 is TGTGCCAGCAGCCTTGTGGTTAGCGGGGGCGGGGTCTATGAGCAGTTCTTC. This codes for CASSLVVSGGGVYEQFF.

This rearrangement joins TRBV7-9 to TRBJ1-5; 8 nucleotides line up with TRBD1. The CDR3 has 13 residues. CDR1 is SEHNR, CDR2 FQNEAQ, per germline (reference sequence). After removal of 3 bases from V and 5 bases from J, the junction contained 0 bases not matched to a gene. In DNA, the CDR3 is TGTGCCAGCAGCTTGACAGGGGATCAGCCCCAGCATTTT. Translated: CASSLTGDQPQHF.

The chain uses TRBV7-9 and TRBJ1-1; D call uncertain. V was cut by 3 bases and J by 1 base, with 6 bases left in between. Germline CDR1 SEHNR, CDR2 FQNEAQ (reference sequence). The CDR3 spans 13 residues. CDR3 residues: CASSFSQNTEAFF. DNA of the CDR3: TGTGCCAGCAGCTTTAGCCAGAACACTGAAGCTTTCTTT.

V and J are TRBV7-3 and TRBJ2-1; 8 nucleotides align to TRBD2. The CDR3 contains 15 residues. J lost 8 bases, V lost 6 bases, and 12 bases had no gene match. CDR1 and CDR2 (germline): SGHTA, FQGTGA. Written as DNA, the CDR3 is TGTGCCAGCAGTCAGAGCGGGGGCCTCGTTCATGAGCAGTTCTTC. This translates into CASSQSGGLVHEQFF.

This clone appeared once. The chain is built from TRBV5-8 and TRBJ2-7; 9 bases line up with TRBD1. CDR3 length: 17 residues. Per germline, CDR1 SGHTS and CDR2 YDEGEE. Germline trimming cut 2 bases from V and 5 bases from J; bases unmatched to any gene: 14. The CDR3 spells CASSFFRSGTGLNEQYF. Written as DNA, the CDR3 is TGTGCCAGCAGCTTTTTCCGTTCCGGGACAGGGCTCAACGAGCAGTACTTC.

This clone has just a few counts. This chain links TRBV5-1 with TRBJ1-4, with a tentative D call TRBD1 (6 bases). With 3 bases removed from V and 5 bases from J, the gap between germline ends came to 17 bases. There are 16 residues in the CDR3. CDR1 SGHRS and CDR2 YFSETQ come from the germline V gene. The CDR3 is CASSYSTGTFNEKLFF. CDR3 nucleotide sequence: TGCGCCAGCAGCTACAGTACCGGGACATTCAATGAAAAACTGTTTTTT.

This sequence joins TRBV7-3 and TRBJ1-1, with 8 positions matching TRBD1. After removal of 2 bases from V and 5 bases from J, the junction contained 7 bases not matched to a gene. Germline CDR1 and CDR2: SGHTA and FQGTGA. The CDR3 is 15 amino acids. The CDR3 loop reads CASSLLGQGSTEAFF. CDR3 DNA: TGTGCCAGCAGCTTATTAGGACAGGGAAGTACTGAAGCTTTCTTT.

The gene calls are TRBV7-2 and TRBJ2-7; 7 nucleotides match TRBD1. This CDR3 spans 12 amino acids. Trimming cost V 5 bases and J 4 bases; bases outside gene matches: 2. Germline V gives CDR1 SGHTA, CDR2 FQGNSA. This CDR3 reads CASSLTGYEQYF. CDR3 nucleotides: TGTGCCAGCAGCCTGACAGGGTACGAGCAGTACTTC. Filled out from reference TRBV7-2 and TRBJ2-7, the complete variable domain reads GAGVSQSPSNKVTEKGKDVELRCDPISGHTALYWYRQSLGQGLEFLIYFQGNSAPDKSGLPSDRFSAERTGGSVSTLTIQRTQQEDSAVYLCASSLTGYEQYFGPGTRLTVT.

The chain has TRBV19 and TRBJ1-5, with D possibly TRBD1 on 5 matching bases. This CDR3 is 14 amino acids long. V lost 3 bases, J lost 8 bases, and 14 bases lay in between. The germline CDR1 and CDR2 sequences are LNHDA and SQIVND (reference sequence). This CDR3 reads CASSMLSGPKPQHF. Here the CDR3 DNA reads TGTGCCAGTAGTATGTTGTCAGGGCCAAAGCCCCAGCATTTT.

The gene calls are TRBV7-8 and TRBJ1-3; no reliable D call. Germline lookup yields CDR1 SGHVS and CDR2 FQNEAQ. The V end was cut by 5 bases, the J end by 2 bases, with 4 bases between. The CDR3 length is 12 residues. The CDR3 sequence: CASSLTGNTIYF. The CDR3 DNA reads TGTGCCAGCAGCCTTACTGGAAACACCATATATTTT.

The gene calls are TRBV25-1 and TRBJ1-1, with D maybe TRBD1 (6 bases). This CDR3 has 14 amino acids. The V gene lost 5 bases and the J gene lost 2 bases, with 12 bases spanning the gap. CDR1 and CDR2 from the germline V gene are MGHDK and SYGVNS. Here the CDR3 DNA reads TGTGCCAGCAGTACAGCACAGGGAAACACTGAAGCTTTCTTT. It yields the protein CASSTAQGNTEAFF.

The CDR3 loop reads CASSQGQETGYEQYF. CDR3 sequence (DNA): TGCGCCAGCAGCCAAGGACAGGAAACAGGGTACGAGCAGTACTTC. The V gene is TRBV4-1, the J gene TRBJ2-7; a weak D match, TRBD1 (6 bases). Germline CDR1 is MGHRA and CDR2 is YSYEKL. The CDR3 is 15 residues long. The V end was cut by 1 base, the J end by 4 bases, with 14 bases between.

This clone was found a few times. V and J are TRBV29-1 and TRBJ2-5, with TRBD1 matching over 9 bases. With V trimmed by 6 bases and J by 5 bases, 4 bases remained unmatched. Per the germline V gene, CDR1 is SQVTM and CDR2 is ANQGSEA. The CDR3 consists of 12 residues. This CDR3 reads CSVHRGRETQYF. The DNA of the CDR3 is TGCAGCGTGCACAGGGGGCGGGAGACCCAGTACTTC.

In its sample, this clone was seen a few times. The V call is TRBV23-1, the J call TRBJ2-2; TRBD1 matches 10 bases. TRBV23-1 is given ORF status, its function remaining uncertain. This CDR3 is built from 16 residues. Trimming cost V 7 bases and J 5 bases; bases outside gene matches: 10. DNA of the CDR3: TGCGCCAGCACTCGGACAGGGGGGGGAGTTACCGGGGAGCTGTTTTTT. Amino acid sequence: CASTRTGGGVTGELFF.